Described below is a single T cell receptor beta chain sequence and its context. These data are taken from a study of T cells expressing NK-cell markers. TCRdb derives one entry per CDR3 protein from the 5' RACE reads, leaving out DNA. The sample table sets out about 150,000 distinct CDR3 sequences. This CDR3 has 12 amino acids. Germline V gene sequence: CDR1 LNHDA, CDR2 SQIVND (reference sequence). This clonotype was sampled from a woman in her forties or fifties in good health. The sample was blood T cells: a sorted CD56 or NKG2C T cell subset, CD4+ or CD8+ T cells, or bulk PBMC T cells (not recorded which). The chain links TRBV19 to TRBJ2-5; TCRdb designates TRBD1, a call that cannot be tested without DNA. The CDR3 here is CASSQGEETQYF.